This T cell receptor (beta chain) was captured in a study of cytomegalovirus exposure and HLA in healthy donors. The count of this clone is one. Its antigen is not identified. The PCR had 60 Vbeta and 13 Jbeta primers. TCRdb's table, derived via immunoSEQ multiplex PCR, lists solely in-frame clones and lacks some. The data show 80,000 to 100,000 clones, roughly two thirds seen once. The CDR3 totals 12 residues. The V and J ends lost 6 bases and 2 bases respectively, with 6 bases between them. CDR1 and CDR2 (germline): SGDLS, YYNGEE. Study conclusions and caveats: A later analysis linked a missense variant in DCLRE1C to the trimming of TCR beta V and J genes. TCR beta sequences numbering under 20,000 were associated with HLA alleles at 0.05 false discovery rate in a later analysis. TCR beta chains associated with HLA were, in a later analysis, more clonally expanded than equally common others.

Source material: PBMCs. The genes are TRBV9 and TRBJ1-3; TRBD1 is a possible D gene (6 bases). This TCR was sampled from a female donor in good health and CMV-seronegative. The CDR3 sequence is CASKGAGNTIYF. DNA of the CDR3: TGTGCCAGCAAGGGGGCTGGAAACACCATATATTTT.